These 18 T cell receptor beta chains were all obtained from the same sample, sequenced in a study of memory CD4+ T cells and cytomegalovirus serostatus. Method: immunoSEQ multiplex PCR; TCRdb's copy keeps in-frame clones and lacks some. The table lists 70,000 or so clones, about 73% of them singletons. Single viable CD3+CD4+CD8-CD45RO+ cells were sorted as the memory CD4+ T cells. Material for sequencing was memory CD4+ T cells from blood. Receptors originate from an adult in good health and CMV-seropositive.

Only a few counts were recorded for this clone. The J gene is TRBJ2-3, the V gene TRBV9; the D is unclear. In germline, CDR1 is SGDLS, CDR2 YYNGEE. Trimming took off 3 bases at V and 5 bases at J, with 22 bases between the two ends. The CDR3 loop spans 17 amino acids. CDR3 bases: TGTGCCAGCAGCGAGACCGAGTGGAGCCGAAAAGTAGATACGCAGTATTTT. Translation gives CASSETEWSRKVDTQYF.

This chain joins TRBV7-9 and TRBJ2-7; D is perhaps TRBD1 or TRBD2 (5 bases each). CDR3 length equals 16 residues. The V end lost 5 bases, the J end lost 1 base, and 18 bases lay between the germline ends. CDR1 is SEHNR and CDR2 is FQNEAQ in the germline V gene (reference sequence). The CDR3 spells CASSQGQAGPSYEQYF. The CDR3 nucleotides are TGTGCCAGCAGCCAGGGCCAGGCGGGTCCTTCCTACGAGCAGTACTTC.

The chain combines TRBV4-1 with TRBJ1-1, with TRBD1 matching over 7 bases. Germline CDR1 reads MGHRA; CDR2 reads YSYEKL. Losses at the gene ends were 5 bases for V and 2 bases for J; bases not matched to a gene: 5. The CDR3 loop spans 14 amino acids. The CDR3 loop is CASSFRTGNTEAFF. CDR3 in DNA: TGCGCCAGCAGCTTCCGGACAGGTAACACTGAAGCTTTCTTT.

This clone was seen a few times. The rearrangement uses TRBV30 and TRBJ1-1; D not resolved. The CDR3 is made up of 13 amino acids. Germline V gene data show CDR1 as GTSNPN and CDR2 as SVGIG (reference sequence). V gave up 2 bases and J gave up 3 bases, with 10 bases separating them. DNA of the CDR3: TGTGCCTGGAGTTTAGAGGAGGACACTGAAGCTTTCTTT. Protein sequence: CAWSLEEDTEAFF.

V is TRBV29-1 and J is TRBJ1-3; no clear D. Deletions cut 6 bases from V and 0 bases from J, with 15 bases between. The germline gives CDR1 SQVTM, CDR2 ANQGSEA. This CDR3 has 15 amino acids. CDR3 sequence: CSVSDGSASGNTIYF. The CDR3 region has the DNA TGCAGCGTGTCCGACGGATCCGCCTCTGGAAACACCATATATTTT.

The chain has TRBV28 and TRBJ1-1, with 7 bases that match TRBD1. The CDR3 covers 20 residues. Germline V CDR1 and CDR2: MDHEN, SYDVKM. V shed 3 bases, J shed 1 base, and the junction held 20 bases outside the gene matches. This CDR3 reads CASSFRVRAGGYPENTEAFF. CDR3 sequence (DNA): TGTGCCAGCAGTTTCCGCGTTAGGGCAGGGGGGTATCCGGAGAACACTGAAGCTTTCTTT.

The chain carries TRBV7-9 and TRBJ2-7, with a weak D call TRBD1 (6 bases). The CDR3 has 14 amino acids. Trimming stripped 0 bases from V and 4 bases from J, with 10 bases between. Germline loops: CDR1 SEHNR, CDR2 FQNEAQ (reference sequence). This chain's CDR3 is CASSLAAGDYEQYF. DNA for the CDR3: TGTGCCAGCAGCTTAGCCGCAGGGGATTACGAGCAGTACTTC.

This clone occurred once. The chain joins TRBV4-3 to TRBJ2-1; 10 nucleotides align to TRBD2. Germline lookup yields CDR1 LGHNA and CDR2 YSLEER. V shed 4 bases, J shed 4 bases, and the junction held 13 bases outside the gene matches. The CDR3 totals 18 residues. The CDR3 sequence: CASSRTRPSGRIYNEQFF. The CDR3 coding sequence is TGCGCCAGCAGCCGAACCCGTCCTAGCGGGAGAATATACAATGAGCAGTTCTTC.

This clone appeared a single time. The rearrangement joins TRBV7-9 to TRBJ2-6; TRBD2 is a possible D gene (6 bases). Trimming pared 5 bases from V and 2 bases from J, leaving 7 bases between. The germline V gene encodes CDR1 SEHNR and CDR2 FQNEAQ (reference sequence). CDR3 size: 14 residues. Written as DNA, the CDR3 is TGTGCCAGCAGCCCTAGCGCTGGGGCCAACGTCCTGACTTTC. It translates to CASSPSAGANVLTF.

The chain is built from TRBV2 and TRBJ1-3; 10 bases map to TRBD1. This CDR3 is built from 16 residues. J lost 0 bases, V lost 6 bases, and 5 bases had no gene match. Germline loops: CDR1 SNHLY, CDR2 FYNNEI. The CDR3 sequence is CASSVDRGISGNTIYF. CDR3 DNA: TGTGCCAGCAGCGTGGACAGGGGGATCTCTGGAAACACCATATATTTT.

The chain links TRBV6-5 to TRBJ1-2; D is undetermined. CDR1 is MNHEY and CDR2 is SVGAGI in the germline V gene. Trimming removed 0 bases from V and 8 bases from J, with 13 bases in between. CDR3 length equals 14 residues. CDR3: CASSYSRQSYGYTF. The CDR3 bases are TGTGCCAGCAGTTACTCGAGACAATCGTACGGCTACACCTTC.

CDR3 amino acids: CASSSRRPGELFF. In DNA form, the CDR3 reads TGTGCCAGTAGCTCCAGACGACCCGGGGAGCTGTTTTTT. This rearrangement joins TRBV19 to TRBJ2-2; D is undetermined. The CDR3 has 13 residues. The germline CDR1 and CDR2 sequences are LNHDA and SQIVND (reference sequence). V gave up 6 bases and J gave up 6 bases, with 11 bases separating them.

V usage is TRBV7-9 and J usage is TRBJ2-3; possible D gene TRBD2, 6 bases. The CDR3 loop spans 13 amino acids. Trimming pared 3 bases from V and 8 bases from J, leaving 12 bases between. Per germline, CDR1 SEHNR and CDR2 FQNEAQ (reference sequence). CDR3 nucleotide sequence: TGTGCCAGCAGCTTCGACCGACTAGGTACGCAGTATTTT. This codes for CASSFDRLGTQYF.

The chain links TRBV11-3 to TRBJ1-2; D gene ambiguous. From germline, CDR1 is SGHNT and CDR2 YENEEA. The V gene lost 1 base and the J gene lost 10 bases, with 16 bases spanning the gap. The CDR3 contains 14 residues. In DNA, the CDR3 is TGTGCCAGCAGCTTAGGCCTTTGGAGGAGCTTCTACACCTTC. Amino acids: CASSLGLWRSFYTF.

The chain combines TRBV2 with TRBJ2-1; 11 bases match TRBD2. Germline V CDR1 and CDR2: SNHLY, FYNNEI. Trimming cost V 5 bases and J 2 bases; bases outside gene matches: 5. The CDR3 contains 16 residues. CDR3: CASSRGTSGPYNEQFF. The CDR3, as DNA: TGTGCCAGCAGTCGAGGGACTAGCGGACCCTACAATGAGCAGTTCTTC.

This clone was found a few times. The CDR3 reads CASSQGAFRLAGEGRNIQYF. The CDR3 DNA reads TGCGCCAGCAGCCAAGGGGCCTTTCGGCTAGCGGGAGAGGGGCGAAACATTCAGTACTTC. This rearrangement joins TRBV4-1 to TRBJ2-4, with 10 bases lining up with TRBD2. This CDR3 spans 20 amino acids. Germline V CDR1 and CDR2: MGHRA, YSYEKL. V was pared by 1 base and J by 6 bases, with 18 bases of the junction left unmatched.

This clone was observed a handful of times. V gene TRBV2 combines with J gene TRBJ2-1; 14 positions agree with TRBD2. With V trimmed by 6 bases and J by 7 bases, 20 bases remained unmatched. Germline assignment: CDR1 SNHLY and CDR2 FYNNEI. The CDR3 is 20 amino acids. As DNA, the CDR3 is TGTGCCAGCAGAGACCCGAAGGGACTAGCGGGAGTTATGGTTGTAAATGAGCAGTTCTTC. This codes for CASRDPKGLAGVMVVNEQFF.

The chain carries TRBV5-5 and TRBJ1-1, with 7 bases fitting TRBD1. The CDR3 has 16 amino acids. V gave up 4 bases and J gave up 0 bases; unmatched junction bases: 9. CDR1 SGHKS and CDR2 YYEKEE come from the germline V gene (reference sequence). DNA of the CDR3: TGTGCCAGCAGCCCTCGAGGGGGACAGTTGAACACTGAAGCTTTCTTT. This sequence encodes CASSPRGGQLNTEAFF.